A selection of T cell receptor beta chains follows, all from one sample in a study of Graves' ophthalmopathy and Graves' hyperthyroidism. MiXCR was run by TCRdb on the multiplex PCR reads, yielding one entry per CDR3 protein. The top ten clones hold approximately 46% of a sample with approximately 700,000 distinct CDR3 sequences, around 40% of them seen once. The sequencing sample was made of peripheral blood. Every receptor here comes from an adult man with Graves' ophthalmopathy. The CDR3 runs from the conserved cysteine through the conserved F or W. D genes are given only for firm matches. Not every row has a clone size; where given, it reads once, few, many or a size class.

>15|TRBJ2-5|NA|TRBD2|TRBV12-3/TRBV12-4
CASTLAGAREETQYF
TGTGCCAGCACTTTAGCGGGGGCTAGAGAGGAGACCCAGTACTTC
>12|TRBJ2-7|NA|NA|TRBV20-1
CSARDLRAGQYF
TGCAGTGCTAGAGATCTTAGGGCGGGGCAGTACTTC
>14|TRBJ1-5|NA|NA|TRBV24-1
CATSAVRGDQPQHF
TGTGCCACCAGTGCCGTTAGGGGGGATCAGCCCCAGCATTTT
>17|TRBJ2-6|few|NA|TRBV7-2
CASSRQRSRSGANVLTF
TGCGCCAGCAGCCGCCAACGAAGCCGCTCTGGGGCCAACGTCCTGACTTTC
>15|TRBJ2-3|NA|TRBD1|TRBV24-1
CATSDSGTGSDTQYF
TGTGCCACCAGTGACTCCGGGACAGGGTCAGATACGCAGTATTTT
>15|TRBJ1-1|few|TRBD1|TRBV2
CASSFPDRVGTEAFF
TGTGCCAGCAGTTTCCCGGACAGGGTGGGCACTGAAGCTTTCTTT
>14|TRBJ2-7|once|TRBD1|TRBV9
CASSPGTGSDEQYF
TGTGCCAGCAGCCCCGGGACAGGGTCGGACGAGCAGTACTTC
>15|TRBJ1-3|NA|TRBD1|TRBV24-1
CASSSVHRGGETIYF
TGTGCCAGCAGCTCAGTACACAGGGGCGGAGAGACCATATATTTT
>14|TRBJ2-5|many|NA|TRBV7-2
CASSPDFPLETQYF
TGTGCCAGCAGCCCGGACTTCCCTTTAGAGACCCAGTACTTC
>16|TRBJ2-7|NA|TRBD2|TRBV9
CASSEGLAGRGGEQYF
TGTGCCAGCAGCGAGGGACTAGCGGGAAGGGGGGGCGAGCAGTACTTC
>14|TRBJ2-5|many|NA|TRBV7-9
CASTWSGQQETQYF
TGTGCCAGCACCTGGTCGGGGCAGCAAGAGACCCAGTACTTC
>14|TRBJ2-5|NA|NA|TRBV7-9
CASSFSGTQETQYF
TGTGCCAGCAGTTTTTCAGGGACCCAAGAGACCCAGTACTTC
>16|TRBJ2-7|NA|TRBD2|TRBV7-9
CASSLAKSSGSYEQYF
TGTGCCAGCAGCTTAGCGAAGTCTAGCGGGAGTTACGAGCAGTACTTC
>15|TRBJ1-6|NA|NA|TRBV2
CASRLTSSYNSPLHF
TGTGCCAGCAGATTAACCTCCTCCTATAATTCACCCCTCCACTTT
>13|TRBJ2-7|NA|TRBD2|TRBV5-1
CASSSGRVYQQYF
TGCGCCAGCAGCAGCGGGAGGGTCTACCAGCAGTACTTC
>13|TRBJ2-5|NA|TRBD1|TRBV7-9
CAWTGGNQETQYF
TGTGCCTGGACAGGGGGAAACCAAGAGACCCAGTACTTC
>14|TRBJ2-7|NA|NA|TRBV20-1
CSAYDRSLSYEQYF
TGCAGTGCTTATGACAGGAGTCTTTCCTACGAGCAGTACTTC
>16|TRBJ1-2|many|TRBD1|TRBV2
CASRERTGGASNGYTF
TGTGCCAGCAGAGAGAGGACAGGGGGCGCATCTAATGGCTACACCTTC
>13|TRBJ2-5|NA|TRBD2|TRBV20-1
CSARAPGGETQYF
TGCAGTGCTAGAGCTCCGGGAGGAGAGACCCAGTACTTC
>18|TRBJ2-2|NA|TRBD2|TRBV25-1
CASSYLGRLAGLTGGLFF
TGTGCCAGCAGTTACCTCGGCCGACTAGCGGGATTGACCGGGGGGCTGTTTTTT
>11|TRBJ1-6|many|NA|TRBV2
CASSWTSPLHF
TGTGCCAGCAGCTGGACTTCACCCCTCCACTTT
>13|TRBJ2-5|few|NA|TRBV19
CASSISGSETQYF
TGTGCCAGTAGTATATCAGGGTCGGAGACCCAGTACTTC
>12|TRBJ2-7|NA|TRBD1|TRBV11-2
CASSDRGHEQYF
TGTGCCAGCAGCGACAGGGGCCACGAGCAGTACTTC
>15|TRBJ2-7|NA|NA|TRBV25-1
CASSELRGGYYEQYF
TGTGCCAGCAGTGAGTTGAGGGGGGGGTACTACGAGCAGTACTTC
>17|TRBJ1-2|many|NA|TRBV4-1
CASSQDFGSSDGYGYTF
TGCGCCAGCAGCCAAGATTTCGGGAGTTCAGACGGCTATGGCTACACCTTC
>12|TRBJ2-7|NA|NA|TRBV25-1
CASRLDPYEQYF
TGTGCCAGCAGGCTCGACCCCTACGAGCAGTACTTC
>17|TRBJ1-4|NA|NA|TRBV2
CASSNPASGSTNEKLFF
TGTGCCAGCAGTAACCCCGCTTCGGGCTCAACTAATGAAAAACTGTTTTTT
>14|TRBJ2-7|many|TRBD1|TRBV20-1
CSARFYRGTYEQYF
TGCAGTGCTAGATTCTACAGGGGAACCTACGAGCAGTACTTC
>18|TRBJ2-7|NA|NA|TRBV11-2
CASSQELASYGLTYEQYF
TGTGCCAGCAGCCAAGAGCTTGCATCCTACGGACTAACCTACGAGCAGTACTTC
>15|TRBJ2-3|NA|TRBD1|TRBV10-3
CASSQGGTGADTQYF
TGTGCCAGCAGCCAAGGTGGGACAGGGGCAGATACGCAGTATTTT
>16|TRBJ1-1|many|TRBD1|TRBV2
CASSQETGAISTEAFF
TGTGCCAGCAGCCAGGAGACAGGGGCCATTAGCACTGAAGCTTTCTTT